The 9 T cell receptor beta chains below were found in one sample sequenced in a study of blood T cells in healthy people across ages. It was with a sample-barcoded 5' primer and a J-beta primer mix that a second PCR of about 6 to 11 cycles was run. TCRdb ran MiXCR on the 5' RACE reads and lists one entry per CDR3 protein. The table includes 1.5 million to 2 million distinct CDR3 sequences, 28% detected once. What was sequenced was blood. These receptors originate from a woman in her thirties in good health.

J is TRBJ2-4 and V is TRBV12-3 or TRBV12-4; D tentatively reads TRBD1 or TRBD2 (6 bases each). The CDR3 has 15 residues. V shed 3 bases and J shed 5 bases, with 14 bases lying between them. CDR3 bases: TGTGCCAGCAGTTTCGGCAATGGGGGGCAAAACATTCAGTACTTC. Translating gives CASSFGNGGQNIQYF.

The chain carries TRBV7-2 and TRBJ2-1; D is perhaps TRBD2 (6 bases). Germline CDR1 SGHTA, CDR2 FQGNSA. There are 18 residues in the CDR3. Deletions cut 1 base from V and 0 bases from J, with 16 bases between. CDR3 residues: CASSLGPAGSSSYNEQFF. Written as DNA, the CDR3 is TGTGCCAGCAGCTTAGGCCCTGCGGGATCTAGCTCCTACAATGAGCAGTTCTTC.

A few counts support this clonotype. J is TRBJ2-2 and V is TRBV10-1; possibly TRBD1 or TRBD2 for D (6 bases each). CDR1 is WNHNN and CDR2 is SYGVQD in the germline V gene (reference sequence). This CDR3 contains 15 residues. V lost 4 bases and J 2 bases, leaving 11 bases between the germline ends. CDR3 amino acids: CASSGQGTNTGELFF. CDR3 in DNA: TGCGCCAGCAGTGGGCAGGGGACTAACACCGGGGAGCTGTTTTTT.

Concerning this clonotype: This may be a read error: a much more frequent sequence differs by one nucleotide. The chain combines TRBV20-1 with TRBJ2-4; 9 bases are a match to TRBD1. The junction had 19 bases not matched to a gene; V was cut back by 0 bases and J by 13 bases. CDR3 size: 17 residues. The germline V gene has CDR1 DFQATT and CDR2 SNEGSKA (reference sequence). The DNA of the CDR3 is TGCAGTGCTAGAGAAGGGACAGGGCGGGTTTCCTACAATGAGCAGTACTTC. Its translation: CSAREGTGRVSYNEQYF.

The rearrangement joins TRBV28 to TRBJ1-1; D is unclear. Germline CDR1 reads MDHEN; CDR2 reads SYDVKM. CDR3 length: 15 residues. Trimming stripped 1 base from V and 0 bases from J, with 9 bases between. The CDR3 loop is CASSLFTGVNTEAFF. In nucleotides, the CDR3 is TGTGCCAGCAGTTTATTCACCGGGGTGAACACTGAAGCTTTCTTT.

Only a few counts were recorded for this clonotype. J is TRBJ2-7 and V is TRBV12-3 or TRBV12-4; D gene uncertain. The CDR3 totals 15 residues. V lost 2 bases and J 0 bases, leaving 11 bases between the germline ends. CDR3 amino acids: CASSLTDASSYEQYF. The DNA for the CDR3 is TGTGCCAGCAGTTTAACTGACGCAAGCTCCTACGAGCAGTACTTC.

V usage is TRBV20-1 and J usage is TRBJ2-2; the match to TRBD1 covers 8 bases. The germline V gene has CDR1 DFQATT and CDR2 SNEGSKA (reference sequence). This CDR3 is built from 14 residues. The ends lost 2 bases at V and 7 bases at J; junction bases unmatched: 6. The CDR3 bases are TGCAGTGCTAGACCTCAGGGGGCGGACGGGGAGCTGTTTTTT. It translates to CSARPQGADGELFF.

This clonotype was recorded at least ten times. CDR3: CSARAITSGEYNEQFF. CDR3 sequence (DNA): TGCAGTGCTAGAGCCATAACTAGCGGGGAGTACAATGAGCAGTTCTTC. The J gene is TRBJ2-1, the V gene TRBV20-1; 10 nucleotides align to TRBD2. The CDR3 contains 16 residues. Germline V CDR1 and CDR2: DFQATT, SNEGSKA (reference sequence). Germline trimming cut 1 base from V and 4 bases from J; bases unmatched to any gene: 7.

The rearrangement uses TRBV29-1 and TRBJ2-7, with a tentative D call TRBD2 (6 bases). Germline loops: CDR1 SQVTM, CDR2 ANQGSEA. The ends were cut back, 6 bases at V and 0 bases at J, with 18 bases in the middle. The CDR3 has 15 residues. Here the CDR3 DNA reads TGCAGCGTGAAGGGAGGACGAAGAAGCTCCTACGAGCAGTACTTC. It encodes CSVKGGRRSSYEQYF.